These 25 T cell receptor beta chains share one sample of origin, sequenced in a study of T cells in Graves' hyperthyroidism and ophthalmopathy (dated by TCRdb to about 2019). The method behind the library was multiplex PCR. The instrument was an Illumina HiSeq 2000. Amplification of TCR beta CDR3 regions was carried out from RNA transcripts. The first round of RT-PCR for the TCR CDR3 was performed with the HTBI primer set and the Qiagen OneStep RT-PCR kit. TCRdb reworked the public reads: Q25 trimming with fastp, MiXCR clone assembly, productive beta chains retained. Merged by CDR3 protein, the rows form single entries marked with the most common genes and DNA. In this sample the table shows approximately 510,000 distinct CDR3 sequences, 40% to 50% of which occur a single time. The ten largest clones represent about two fifths of the sample. The sequencing sample was made of peripheral blood or thyroid tissue (not recorded which). The origin of the receptors is an adult woman with Graves' disease, either hyperthyroidism or ophthalmopathy (not recorded which).

In the case of this clonotype: Likely a read error: the CDR3 ends without its conserved phenylalanine or tryptophan. The chain uses TRBV2 and TRBJ1-6; 7 bases line up with TRBD1. Germline V CDR1 and CDR2: SNHLY, FYNNEI. The CDR3 totals 15 residues. J gave up 7 bases and V 4 bases, and 7 bases lay outside the gene matches. The CDR3 reads CASSGKQGHNSPLHL. For the CDR3, the DNA is TGTGCCAGCAGTGGAAAACAGGGGCACAATTCACCCCTCCACTTA.

This clonotype was recorded many times. The V and J genes are TRBV20-1 and TRBJ2-7; weak D call: TRBD1 (6 bases). The CDR3 totals 13 residues. V gave up 5 bases and J gave up 2 bases, with 13 bases separating them. Germline CDR1 is DFQATT and CDR2 is SNEGSKA (reference sequence). This CDR3 is CSARQDSTYEQYF. In DNA, the CDR3 is TGCAGTGCTCGCCAGGACAGTACCTACGAGCAGTACTTC.

A remark on this clonotype: The junction does not match germline at one end; this may be a read error. The chain recombines TRBV30 with TRBJ1-3; no clear D. CDR1 and CDR2 from the germline V gene are GTSNPN and SVGIG (reference sequence). This CDR3 has 15 amino acids. This chain's CDR3 is CAWSVMLSSGSTIYF. The CDR3 DNA follows: TGTGCCTGGAGTGTTATGCTCAGCTCTGGAAGCACCATATATTTT.

The chain links TRBV9 to TRBJ2-6, with D maybe TRBD2 (6 bases). The V end was cut by 7 bases, the J end by 4 bases, with 12 bases between. The length of the CDR3 is 14 residues. Germline V lookup: CDR1 SGDLS, CDR2 YYNGEE. CDR3 DNA: TGTGCCAGCGGGGGGAGGCCCGGGGCCAACGTCCTGACTTTC. This gives the protein CASGGRPGANVLTF.

Many counts were recorded for this clonotype. The chain has TRBV9 and TRBJ1-3, with a weak D call TRBD1 (5 bases). Trimming stripped 3 bases from V and 0 bases from J, with 10 bases between. The CDR3 length is 15 residues. Germline V gives CDR1 SGDLS, CDR2 YYNGEE. Here the CDR3 DNA reads TGTGCCAGCAGCGCGACAGACTTCTCTGGAAACACCATATATTTT. This translates into CASSATDFSGNTIYF.

The rearrangement links TRBV20-1 to TRBJ2-7; D ambiguous. This CDR3 has 11 residues. Trimming left V 3 bases short and J 6 bases short, with 9 bases between. Germline-derived CDR1 and CDR2 are DFQATT and SNEGSKA (reference sequence). The CDR3 nucleotides read TGCAGTGCTAGCGTCACTCCCGAGCAGTACTTC. It translates to CSASVTPEQYF.

This clonotype appeared a few times. V usage is TRBV30 and J usage is TRBJ1-5; a possible D gene is TRBD1 (5 bases). Looked up from germline, CDR1 is GTSNPN and CDR2 is SVGIG (reference sequence). The CDR3 length is 12 residues. Between the trimmed V and J ends, which lost 4 bases and 2 bases, there was a span of 6 bases. The CDR3 coding sequence is TGTGCCTGGACGACAGGCAATCAGCCCCAGCATTTT. Protein product: CAWTTGNQPQHF.

Details on this clonotype: This may be a read error: a much more frequent sequence differs by one nucleotide. Here the CDR3 DNA reads TGTGCCACCTCAGAGGATTTCCACGAGCAGTACTTC. It translates to CATSEDFHEQYF. The J gene is TRBJ2-7, the V gene TRBV10-3; D is unclear. The CDR3 covers 12 residues. Per the germline V gene, CDR1 is ENHRY and CDR2 is SYGVKD. The V and J ends lost 10 bases and 5 bases respectively, with 15 bases between them.

The V and J genes are TRBV25-1 and TRBJ1-1; D not certain. The CDR3 length is 11 residues. V was clipped by 4 bases and J by 7 bases, with 7 bases between them. CDR1 and CDR2 (germline): MGHDK, SYGVNS. The CDR3 reads CASSGVGEAFF. The CDR3 nucleotides are TGTGCCAGCAGTGGAGTGGGTGAAGCTTTCTTT. The full variable domain, rest sourced from reference TRBV25-1 and TRBJ1-1, is EADIYQTPRYLVIGTGKKITLECSQTMGHDKMYWYQQDPGMELHLIHYSYGVNSTEKGDLSSESTVSRIRTEHFPLTLESARPSHTSQYLCASSGVGEAFFGQGTRLTVV.

This clonotype was seen many times. The rearrangement joins TRBV20-1 to TRBJ1-5; D may be TRBD1 (5 bases). The CDR3 is 17 amino acids. Germline V gene sequence: CDR1 DFQATT, CDR2 SNEGSKA (reference sequence). V gave up 5 bases and J gave up 1 base, with 21 bases separating them. Written as DNA, the CDR3 is TGCAGTGCTGGAGGGGAGAGAGGGGTTTTGAGCAATCAGCCCCAGCATTTT. Its protein product is CSAGGERGVLSNQPQHF.

The rearrangement uses TRBV6-4 and TRBJ1-5; no clear D. Looked up from germline, CDR1 is MRHNA and CDR2 is SNTAGT. V was cut by 7 bases and J by 0 bases, with 10 bases left in between. This CDR3 spans 14 amino acids. The CDR3 DNA sequence: TGTGCCAGCATTGGGAACTATAGCAATCAGCCCCAGCATTTT. Encoded protein: CASIGNYSNQPQHF.

Remarks on this clonotype: A read error may explain this, as a much larger clone is one base away. The rearrangement joins TRBV2 to TRBJ2-7; 11 bases line up with TRBD2. This CDR3 region has 15 residues. The trim removed 5 bases at V and 6 bases at J, leaving 9 bases unmatched. Germline V CDR1 and CDR2: SNHLY, FYNNEI. Written as DNA, the CDR3 is TGTGCCAGCAGTTACGGCGGGACTAGCGGATTCGAGCAGTACTTC. This gives the protein CASSYGGTSGFEQYF. The complete variable domain, with remaining parts taken from reference TRBV2 and TRBJ2-7, reads EPEVTQTPSHQVTQMGQEVILRCVPISNHLYFYWYRQILGQKVEFLVSFYNNEISEKSEIFDDQFSVERPDGSNFTLKIRSTKLEDSAMYFCASSYGGTSGFEQYFGPGTRLTVT.

This clonotype was counted ten times or more. The chain uses TRBV24-1 and TRBJ1-2, with 7 bases matching TRBD1. The germline CDR1 and CDR2 sequences are KGHDR and SFDVKD. The CDR3 runs to 13 residues. V lost 7 bases and J lost 2; bases outside the gene matches: 3. The CDR3 reads CATSRDSNYGYTF. The CDR3 bases are TGTGCCACCAGCCGGGACAGCAACTATGGCTACACCTTC.

At least ten counts were recorded for this clonotype. The chain joins TRBV20-1 to TRBJ2-5, with TRBD2 identical over 10 bases. Germline CDR1 and CDR2: DFQATT and SNEGSKA (reference sequence). V lost 1 base and J lost 5; bases outside the gene matches: 7. This CDR3 contains 15 residues. This chain's CDR3 is CSARAAGGGVETQYF. The CDR3 nucleotides read TGCAGTGCTAGAGCAGCGGGAGGGGGGGTGGAGACCCAGTACTTC.

This clonotype appeared a few times. The CDR3 loop is CSVDTQTAYGYTF. CDR3 bases: TGCAGCGTTGATACACAGACTGCCTATGGCTACACCTTC. The chain uses TRBV29-1 and TRBJ1-2; D is undetermined. Germline CDR1 and CDR2: SQVTM and ANQGSEA. This CDR3 comprises 13 residues. Deletions cut 3 bases from V and 4 bases from J, with 12 bases between.

This clonotype was detected many times. The chain couples TRBV20-1 to TRBJ2-2, with D unresolved. V lost 6 bases and J lost 2, with 7 bases in between. The germline CDR1 and CDR2 sequences are DFQATT and SNEGSKA (reference sequence). This CDR3 is built from 12 residues. Here the CDR3 reads CSAPLNTGELFF. The CDR3 nucleotides are TGCAGTGCCCCCCTAAACACCGGGGAGCTGTTTTTT.

This clonotype was seen ten or more times. The DNA of the CDR3 is TGTGCCAGCAGCTTAGTGGCGGGAGGGCCCAACAATGAGCAGTTCTTC. Translation: CASSLVAGGPNNEQFF. The V and J genes are TRBV7-3 and TRBJ2-1; 9 nucleotides align to TRBD2. V was clipped by 2 bases and J by 5 bases; unmatched bases: 7. Germline assignment: CDR1 SGHTA and CDR2 FQGTGA. The CDR3 is 16 residues long.

This chain uses TRBV19 with TRBJ1-2, with D perhaps TRBD1 (6 bases). Trimming shortened V by 8 bases and J by 6 bases, and 22 bases separated the two germline ends. The CDR3 contains 15 residues. Germline V CDR1 and CDR2: LNHDA, SQIVND (reference sequence). The CDR3 DNA reads as TGTGCCAGTGTCCGGGACACTTCCGGGGACGATGGCTACACCTTC. As protein: CASVRDTSGDDGYTF. The entire variable domain, with the rest obtained from reference TRBV19 and TRBJ1-2, is as follows: DGGITQSPKYLFRKEGQNVTLSCEQNLNHDAMYWYRQDPGQGLRLIYYSQIVNDFQKGDIAEGYSVSREKKESFPLTVTSAQKNPTAFYLCASVRDTSGDDGYTFGSGTRLTVV.

This clonotype was recorded many times. V usage is TRBV4-1 and J usage is TRBJ2-5; no clear D. Trimming took 1 base from V and 4 from J, leaving 10 bases between them. CDR1 MGHRA and CDR2 YSYEKL come from the germline V gene. The CDR3 has 14 residues. CDR3 loop: CASSQGRNLETQYF. CDR3 nucleotide sequence: TGCGCCAGCAGCCAAGGGCGGAATTTAGAGACCCAGTACTTC.

The chain couples TRBV25-1 to TRBJ1-1; D is undetermined. V lost 4 bases, J lost 10 bases, and 19 bases lay in between. Germline CDR1 is MGHDK and CDR2 is SYGVNS. The CDR3 runs 14 residues. The CDR3 sequence is CASSGSAHRLGAFF. The CDR3 nucleotides are TGTGCCAGCAGTGGAAGCGCTCACCGGTTGGGAGCTTTCTTT.

This chain connects TRBV20-1 to TRBJ1-6, with D unclear. V gave up 6 bases and J gave up 8 bases, with 17 bases separating them. The germline V gene has CDR1 DFQATT and CDR2 SNEGSKA (reference sequence). This CDR3 is built from 14 residues. CDR3 loop: CSAPPGERHSPLHF. CDR3 DNA sequence: TGCAGTGCCCCCCCGGGCGAGAGGCATTCACCCCTCCACTTT.

This clonotype was observed a handful of times. This chain joins TRBV15 and TRBJ1-2; TRBD1 is a possible D gene (5 bases). Germline CDR1 is LNHNV and CDR2 is YYDKDF (reference sequence). V was pared by 0 bases and J by 12 bases, with 17 bases between. The length of the CDR3 is 14 residues. The CDR3 bases are TGTGCCACCAGCAGAGATCGACGGGGGACCGGAGACACCTTC. Its protein product is CATSRDRRGTGDTF.

This clonotype was counted at least ten times. The chain joins TRBV25-1 to TRBJ1-5; D is unresolved. V was clipped by 2 bases and J by 3 bases, with 8 bases between them. From germline, CDR1 is MGHDK and CDR2 SYGVNS. The CDR3 sequence is 14 residues long. CDR3 loop: CASSEGQANQPQHF. CDR3 sequence (DNA): TGTGCCAGCAGTGAAGGCCAGGCCAATCAGCCCCAGCATTTT.

The chain combines TRBV29-1 with TRBJ2-5, with 10 bases matching TRBD1. This CDR3 has 13 residues. The V and J ends lost 2 bases and 9 bases, in that order; junction bases with no gene match: 6. Germline V gene sequence: CDR1 SQVTM, CDR2 ANQGSEA. The CDR3 region is CSVERSDRGPQYF. CDR3 in DNA: TGCAGCGTTGAACGAAGTGACAGGGGGCCCCAGTACTTC.

This clonotype was observed a few times. The chain is built from TRBV6-1 and TRBJ1-5; 7 bases are a match to TRBD1. The V gene end was trimmed by 4 bases and the J gene end by 2 bases; junction bases not matched to a gene: 8. This CDR3 is built from 16 residues. The germline V gene encodes CDR1 MNHNS and CDR2 SASEGT. The CDR3 coding sequence is TGTGCCAGCAGTGCGACAGGGCTCGCGGGCAATCAGCCCCAGCATTTT. Translating gives CASSATGLAGNQPQHF.